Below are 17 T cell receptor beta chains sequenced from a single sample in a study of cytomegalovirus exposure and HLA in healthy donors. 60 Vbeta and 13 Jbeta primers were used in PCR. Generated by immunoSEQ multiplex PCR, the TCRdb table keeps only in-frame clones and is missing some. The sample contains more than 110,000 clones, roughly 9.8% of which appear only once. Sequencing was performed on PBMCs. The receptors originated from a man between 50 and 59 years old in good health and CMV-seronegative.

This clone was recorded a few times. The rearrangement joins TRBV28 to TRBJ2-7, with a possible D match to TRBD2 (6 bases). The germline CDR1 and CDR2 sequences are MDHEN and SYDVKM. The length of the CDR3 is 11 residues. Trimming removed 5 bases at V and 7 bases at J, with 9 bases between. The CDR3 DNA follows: TGTGCCAGCAGTCGGGGGAGGGAGCAGTACTTC. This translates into CASSRGREQYF.

CDR3 nucleotides: TGTGCCAGCAGCCAAGTTAACGGGAACCTGGGATACGAGCAGTACTTC. Its protein product is CASSQVNGNLGYEQYF. V and J are TRBV14 and TRBJ2-7; weak D call: TRBD2 (5 bases). CDR3 length: 16 amino acids. Germline V gives CDR1 SGHDN, CDR2 FVKESK. V was pared by 1 base and J by 4 bases, with 17 bases between.

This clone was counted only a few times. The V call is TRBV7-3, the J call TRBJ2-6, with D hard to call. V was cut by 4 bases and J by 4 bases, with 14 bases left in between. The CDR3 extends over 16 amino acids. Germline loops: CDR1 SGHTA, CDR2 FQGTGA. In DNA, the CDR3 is TGTGCCAGCAGCTACCAAGGAGCCAGAGGGGCCAACGTCCTGACTTTC. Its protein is CASSYQGARGANVLTF.

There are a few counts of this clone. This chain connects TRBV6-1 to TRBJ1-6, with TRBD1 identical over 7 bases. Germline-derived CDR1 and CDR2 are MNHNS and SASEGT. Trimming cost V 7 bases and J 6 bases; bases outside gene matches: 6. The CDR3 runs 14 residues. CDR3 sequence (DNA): TGTGCCAGCAAGAGGGACAGCGCTAATTCACCCCTCCACTTT. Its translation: CASKRDSANSPLHF.

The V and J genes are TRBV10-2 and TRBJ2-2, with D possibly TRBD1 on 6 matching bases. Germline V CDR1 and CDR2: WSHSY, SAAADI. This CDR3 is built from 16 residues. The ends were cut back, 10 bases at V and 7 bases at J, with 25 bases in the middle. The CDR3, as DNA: TGCGCCACGGCCGGCCAAGGGGACATAATGAGCGGGGAGCTGTTTTTT. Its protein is CATAGQGDIMSGELFF.

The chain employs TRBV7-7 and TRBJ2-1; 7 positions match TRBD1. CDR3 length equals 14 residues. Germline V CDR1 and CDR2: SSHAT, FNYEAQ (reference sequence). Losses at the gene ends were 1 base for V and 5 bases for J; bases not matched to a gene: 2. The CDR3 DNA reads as TGTGCCAGCAGCTTAGAGGGGGCTGACAATGAGCAGTTCTTC. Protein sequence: CASSLEGADNEQFF.

The CDR3 DNA reads as TGTGCCAGCAGCAAAACCGGGACAGTCAATCAGCCCCAGCATTTT. Translation gives CASSKTGTVNQPQHF. The chain combines TRBV28 with TRBJ1-5; 7 positions agree with TRBD1. V gave up 6 bases and J gave up 3 bases; unmatched junction bases: 8. The CDR3 totals 15 residues. Germline CDR1 reads MDHEN; CDR2 reads SYDVKM.

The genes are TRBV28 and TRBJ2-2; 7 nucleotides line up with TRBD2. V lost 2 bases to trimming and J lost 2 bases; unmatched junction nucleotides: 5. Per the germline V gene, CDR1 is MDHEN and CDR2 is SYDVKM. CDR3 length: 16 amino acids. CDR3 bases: TGTGCCAGCAGTTTAGGCGGGAGAGTAAACACCGGGGAGCTGTTTTTT. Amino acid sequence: CASSLGGRVNTGELFF.

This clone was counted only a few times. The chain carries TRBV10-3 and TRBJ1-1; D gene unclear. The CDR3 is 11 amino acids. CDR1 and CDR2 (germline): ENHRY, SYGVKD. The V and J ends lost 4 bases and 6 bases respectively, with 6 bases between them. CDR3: CAISGGAEAFF. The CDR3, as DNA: TGTGCCATCAGTGGTGGAGCTGAAGCTTTCTTT.

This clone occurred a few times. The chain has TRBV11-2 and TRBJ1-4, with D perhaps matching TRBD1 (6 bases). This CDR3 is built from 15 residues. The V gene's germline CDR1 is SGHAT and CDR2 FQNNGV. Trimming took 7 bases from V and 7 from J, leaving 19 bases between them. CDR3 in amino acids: CASKPIGGAGEKLFF. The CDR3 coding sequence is TGTGCCAGCAAGCCCATTGGGGGCGCAGGTGAAAAACTGTTTTTT.

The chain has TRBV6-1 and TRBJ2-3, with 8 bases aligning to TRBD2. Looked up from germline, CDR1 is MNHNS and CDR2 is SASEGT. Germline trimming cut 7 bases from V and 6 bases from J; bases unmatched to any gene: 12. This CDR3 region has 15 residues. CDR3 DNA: TGTGCCAGCACCCCGGGGGCGGGGGGTGTGGATACGCAGTATTTT. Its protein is CASTPGAGGVDTQYF.

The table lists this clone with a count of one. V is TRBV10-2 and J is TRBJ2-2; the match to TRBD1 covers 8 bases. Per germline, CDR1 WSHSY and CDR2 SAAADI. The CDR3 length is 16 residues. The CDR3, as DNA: TGCGCTAGCCCCGGCCAGGACAGGGTTATTAACGGGGAGCTGTTTTTT. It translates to CASPGQDRVINGELFF.

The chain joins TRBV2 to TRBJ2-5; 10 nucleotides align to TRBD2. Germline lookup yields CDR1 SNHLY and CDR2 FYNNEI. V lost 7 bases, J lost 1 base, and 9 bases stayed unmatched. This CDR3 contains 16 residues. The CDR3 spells CASTLGLAGVQETQYF. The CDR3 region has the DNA TGTGCCAGCACTCTTGGGCTAGCGGGGGTCCAAGAGACCCAGTACTTC.

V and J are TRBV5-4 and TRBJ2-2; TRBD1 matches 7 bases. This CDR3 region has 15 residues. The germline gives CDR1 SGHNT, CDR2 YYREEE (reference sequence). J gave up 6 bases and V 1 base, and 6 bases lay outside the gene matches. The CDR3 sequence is CASSLRGRGAGELFF. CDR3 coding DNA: TGTGCCAGCAGCTTGAGGGGGCGCGGAGCCGGGGAGCTGTTTTTT.

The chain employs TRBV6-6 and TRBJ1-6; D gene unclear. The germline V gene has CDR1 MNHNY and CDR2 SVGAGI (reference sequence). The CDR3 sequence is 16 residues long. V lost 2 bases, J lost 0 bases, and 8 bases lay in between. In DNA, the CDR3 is TGTGCCAGCAGTTACGACCGGAGCTCCTATAATTCACCCCTCCACTTT. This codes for CASSYDRSSYNSPLHF.

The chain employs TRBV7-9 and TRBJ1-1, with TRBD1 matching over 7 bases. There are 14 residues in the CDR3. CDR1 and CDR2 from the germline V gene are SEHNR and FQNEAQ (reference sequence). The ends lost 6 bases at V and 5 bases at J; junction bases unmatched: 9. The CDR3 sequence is CASRGRQGRTEAFF. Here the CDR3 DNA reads TGTGCCAGCAGAGGACGACAGGGTCGGACTGAAGCTTTCTTT.

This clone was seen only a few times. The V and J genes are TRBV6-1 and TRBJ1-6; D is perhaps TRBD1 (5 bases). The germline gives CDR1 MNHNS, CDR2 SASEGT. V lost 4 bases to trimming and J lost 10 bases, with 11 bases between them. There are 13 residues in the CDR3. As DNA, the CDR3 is TGTGCCAGCAGTGTGCAGGGAATATCACCCCTCCACTTT. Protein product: CASSVQGISPLHF.